This is a list of T cell receptor beta chains from one sample in a study of T-cell memory formation after mild COVID-19. TCRdb reprocessed the 5' RACE reads with MiXCR, giving one entry per CDR3 protein. The data hold about 340,000 distinct CDR3 sequences, with 14% observed a single time. The specimen sequenced was PBMCs or a T cell subset sorted from them (not recorded which). The receptors come from a man aged 18 to 35 who had mild COVID-19 (a few samples of this study predate the infection). Cell type and time point are not known. Both conserved end residues are part of each CDR3. A D gene is named only where the DNA matches it firmly. Clone size appears in some rows only: once, few, many, or a class for an expanded clone.

CDR3 DNA	CDR3 protein	V gene	J gene	clone size	D gene
TGTGCCAGCAGCTCCAGGAACGGGGAGCTGTTTTTT	CASSSRNGELFF	TRBV7-3	TRBJ2-2	few	-
TGTGCCAGCAGCAGGGTTCCTGGCGTTGAAGCTTTCTTT	CASSRVPGVEAFF	TRBV5-5	TRBJ1-1	many	-
TGCAGTGCTCCCCGGACTGCCGATTTGACAGATACGCAGTATTTT	CSAPRTADLTDTQYF	TRBV20-1	TRBJ2-3	-	-
TGTGCCAGCAGTTTAGAGGTTCTGAGCACAGATACGCAGTATTTT	CASSLEVLSTDTQYF	TRBV12-3/TRBV12-4	TRBJ2-3	many	-
TGTGCCAGCAGTGAAGGGTGGCAGGGACCTGAGCAGTTCTTC	CASSEGWQGPEQFF	TRBV2	TRBJ2-1	few	-
TGCAGCGTTTTTTGGAGCACAGATACGCAGTATTTT	CSVFWSTDTQYF	TRBV29-1	TRBJ2-3	few	-
TGTGCCTGGAGCCTTGGGGTGGGGCCCCAAGAGACCCAGTACTTC	CAWSLGVGPQETQYF	TRBV30	TRBJ2-5	-	-
TGCGCCAGCAGCTCAGGGGTTAGCGAAATTGACTATGGCTACACCTTC	CASSSGVSEIDYGYTF	TRBV5-1	TRBJ1-2	many	-
TGTGCCAGCAGTCACGGGACGGAATTATACGAGCAGTACTTC	CASSHGTELYEQYF	TRBV6-5	TRBJ2-7	few	-
TGCGCCAGCAGCTTGGGGGCCTCTGGGGCCAACGTCCTGACTTTC	CASSLGASGANVLTF	TRBV5-1	TRBJ2-6	many	-
TGTGCCACCGGACCGACAGACTCTGGAAACACCATATATTTT	CATGPTDSGNTIYF	TRBV10-3	TRBJ1-3	few	-
TGCAGTGCTAGTTCGGGACAGGGTCCTGGCTACACCTTC	CSASSGQGPGYTF	TRBV20-1	TRBJ1-2	-	TRBD1
TGCGCCAGCAGCCAAGGCGTGGTAAACTATGGCTACACCTTC	CASSQGVVNYGYTF	TRBV4-1	TRBJ1-2	few	-
TGTGCCATCAGTGCGGCCGGGACAGCTTACAATGAGCAGTTCTTC	CAISAAGTAYNEQFF	TRBV10-3	TRBJ2-1	-	TRBD1
TGCAGTGCCCCCGGTGCGGATCAAGAGACCCAGTACTTC	CSAPGADQETQYF	TRBV20-1	TRBJ2-5	-	-
TGTGCCAGCAGCAGCGGGTGGGGGGACGGCACTGAAGCTTTCTTT	CASSSGWGDGTEAFF	TRBV7-9	TRBJ1-1	-	-
TGTGCCTGGAGTCTTCACTTCGGACACCACACCTTC	CAWSLHFGHHTF	TRBV30	TRBJ1-2	-	-
TGTGCCAGCAGCGTAGGTGGGGGGGCTGGCTCCTACAATGAGCAGTTCTTC	CASSVGGGAGSYNEQFF	TRBV9	TRBJ2-1	few	-
TGTGCCAGCAAGTCGTGGACAGGGTACTCTGGGGCCAACGTCCTGACTTTC	CASKSWTGYSGANVLTF	TRBV28	TRBJ2-6	-	TRBD1
TGCAGCGTTGGGCATCCAAAAAGATTAGAAGCTTTCTTT	CSVGHPKRLEAFF	TRBV29-1	TRBJ1-1	-	-
TGTGCCAGCAGCTTAGATCTATGGACAGACGAGCAGTACTTC	CASSLDLWTDEQYF	TRBV11-2	TRBJ2-7	-	-
TGTGCCAGCAGCCCCGGACCTTTTTCTGACACAGATACGCAGTATTTT	CASSPGPFSDTDTQYF	TRBV5-6	TRBJ2-3	few	-
TGCAGTGCGAAAGTGCCGGGACTCGCAACTAATGAAAAACTGTTTTTT	CSAKVPGLATNEKLFF	TRBV20-1	TRBJ1-4	few	-
TGTGCCAGCAGCGCCCCGGGTGCAACTAATGAAAAACTGTTTTTT	CASSAPGATNEKLFF	TRBV7-9	TRBJ1-4	few	-
TGCGCCAGCAGCTTGGCGGGACACATCAATGAGCAGTTCTTC	CASSLAGHINEQFF	TRBV5-1	TRBJ2-1	few	-
TGTGCCAGCAGTGAAGCGGAGGGGACAGGGGGACAGCCCCAGCATTTT	CASSEAEGTGGQPQHF	TRBV6-1	TRBJ1-5	many	TRBD1
TGTGCCAGCAGCCCTGGGACTAGCGGGAGGGCTAGCACAGATACGCAGTATTTT	CASSPGTSGRASTDTQYF	TRBV9	TRBJ2-3	many	TRBD2
TGTGCCAGCAGGGGGGCCGACAGGGCTGAAGCTTTCTTT	CASRGADRAEAFF	TRBV12-3/TRBV12-4	TRBJ1-1	few	TRBD1
TGCGCCATCAGCCCGGGTGGGGTGGTGAACACTGAAGCTTTCTTT	CAISPGGVVNTEAFF	TRBV5-1	TRBJ1-1	-	-
TGTGCCACGGAGGAGACCCAGTACTTC	CATEETQYF	TRBV7-3	TRBJ2-5	many	-
TGCGCCAGCAGCTTCGGACAGGGGGCGTTAGGGGAGACCCAGTACTTC	CASSFGQGALGETQYF	TRBV5-1	TRBJ2-5	few	TRBD1
TGTGCCATCGGGGACTCCTACGAGCAGTACTTC	CAIGDSYEQYF	TRBV10-3	TRBJ2-7	many	-
TGTGCCAGCAGTACCCCCGGTCGCTCTCGGCACTTC	CASSTPGRSRHF	TRBV6-5	TRBJ1-2	few	-
TGTGCCAGCAGTTTTGGGCCGGTCAATGAAAAACTGTTTTTT	CASSFGPVNEKLFF	TRBV12-3/TRBV12-4	TRBJ1-4	-	-
TGCGCCAGCAGCCGGGACAGGGGAAATTACGAGCAGTACTTC	CASSRDRGNYEQYF	TRBV5-1	TRBJ2-7	many	TRBD1
TGTGCCACCAGTGTTGGAAACACCATATATTTT	CATSVGNTIYF	TRBV24-1	TRBJ1-3	few	-
TGCGCCAGCAGCCAAGCGAGCGGGGGCTATGGCTACACCTTC	CASSQASGGYGYTF	TRBV4-3	TRBJ1-2	few	-
TGCGCCAGCAGCTTGGGGACTACTAAAGAGACCCAGTACTTC	CASSLGTTKETQYF	TRBV5-1	TRBJ2-5	many	-
TGTGCCAGCAGTGAAGGGGGTCGAAGCCAGCCCCAGCATTTT	CASSEGGRSQPQHF	TRBV6-1	TRBJ1-5	-	-
TGCGCCAGCAGCTTGGTCGGGATTGAAGCTTTCTTT	CASSLVGIEAFF	TRBV5-1	TRBJ1-1	few	-
TGTGCCAGCAGCTTAGTAGCGCCCGGGAATCAGCCCCAGCATTTT	CASSLVAPGNQPQHF	TRBV7-2	TRBJ1-5	-	-
TGTGCCAGCAGCCCACAGGGGGCGATGAACACTGAAGCTTTCTTT	CASSPQGAMNTEAFF	TRBV7-3	TRBJ1-1	-	TRBD1
TGTGCCAGCAGTTTTTGGACTGGGGCCAACGTCCTGACTTTC	CASSFWTGANVLTF	TRBV12-3/TRBV12-4	TRBJ2-6	few	-
TGTGCCAGCAGCTCCCCGGGGGCGTTAGGCTACACCTTC	CASSSPGALGYTF	TRBV7-2	TRBJ1-2	few	-
TGTGCCACCCGGGACTCTGGGGCCAACGTCCTGACTTTC	CATRDSGANVLTF	TRBV15	TRBJ2-6	-	-
TGTGCCAGCAGTGAAGAAAGGTTCGTCCAGCCCCAGCATTTT	CASSEERFVQPQHF	TRBV6-1	TRBJ1-5	few	-
TGTGCCAGCAGCCCGGGGTTACAGTTGAACACTGAAGCTTTCTTT	CASSPGLQLNTEAFF	TRBV7-9	TRBJ1-1	-	-
TGTGCCAGCAGCCCCGGACAGGGGGGAATCGATGAGCAGTTCTTC	CASSPGQGGIDEQFF	TRBV3-1	TRBJ2-1	-	TRBD1
TGTGCCAGCTCACCACCGGGTACCTACAATGAGCAGTTCTTC	CASSPPGTYNEQFF	TRBV18	TRBJ2-1	few	-
TGTGCCAGCAGTTACAGGGGGCGAGTGATGAACACTGAAGCTTTCTTT	CASSYRGRVMNTEAFF	TRBV6-2/TRBV6-3	TRBJ1-1	-	TRBD1
TGTGCCAGCAGTATCAGGGGGGACTCCGAGACCCAGTACTTC	CASSIRGDSETQYF	TRBV7-6	TRBJ2-5	-	-
TGTGCCAGCAGCCTAAACGGGGGCCGGGGCTACACCTTC	CASSLNGGRGYTF	TRBV27	TRBJ1-2	-	-
TGTGCCAGCAGCTTTTGGGGGCACCCGGGGCAGCCCCAGCATTTT	CASSFWGHPGQPQHF	TRBV5-5	TRBJ1-5	-	-
TGTGCCAGCAGCCCTCGGGAGGGAGAGACCCAGTACTTC	CASSPREGETQYF	TRBV7-9	TRBJ2-5	many	TRBD2
TGTGCCAGCAGCTTTTCAGCGGCGGGGGGGTTGGCCTGGTTCTACAATGAGCAGTTCTTC	CASSFSAAGGLAWFYNEQFF	TRBV7-9	TRBJ2-1	-	TRBD2
TGCGCCAGCAACCCGGGACAGGGGGCACACAATGAGCAGTTCTTC	CASNPGQGAHNEQFF	TRBV10-2	TRBJ2-1	many	TRBD1
TGCGCCAGCAGCCAAGATTGGACGCAGACAGGGATCTATCAGCCCCAGCATTTT	CASSQDWTQTGIYQPQHF	TRBV4-1	TRBJ1-5	-	TRBD1